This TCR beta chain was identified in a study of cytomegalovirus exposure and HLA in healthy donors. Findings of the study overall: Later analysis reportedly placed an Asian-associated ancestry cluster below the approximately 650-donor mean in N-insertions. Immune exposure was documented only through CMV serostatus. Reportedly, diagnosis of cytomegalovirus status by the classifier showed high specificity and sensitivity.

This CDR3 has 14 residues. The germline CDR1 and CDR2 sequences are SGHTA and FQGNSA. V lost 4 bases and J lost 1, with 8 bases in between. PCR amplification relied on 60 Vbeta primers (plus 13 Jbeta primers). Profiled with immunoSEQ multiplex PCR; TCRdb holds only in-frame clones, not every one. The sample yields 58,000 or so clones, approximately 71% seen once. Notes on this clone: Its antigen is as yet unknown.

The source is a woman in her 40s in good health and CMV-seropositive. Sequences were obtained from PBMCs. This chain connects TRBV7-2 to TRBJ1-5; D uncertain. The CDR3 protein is CASSSGVSNQPQHF. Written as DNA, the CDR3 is TGTGCCAGCAGCTCCGGGGTAAGCAATCAGCCCCAGCATTTT.